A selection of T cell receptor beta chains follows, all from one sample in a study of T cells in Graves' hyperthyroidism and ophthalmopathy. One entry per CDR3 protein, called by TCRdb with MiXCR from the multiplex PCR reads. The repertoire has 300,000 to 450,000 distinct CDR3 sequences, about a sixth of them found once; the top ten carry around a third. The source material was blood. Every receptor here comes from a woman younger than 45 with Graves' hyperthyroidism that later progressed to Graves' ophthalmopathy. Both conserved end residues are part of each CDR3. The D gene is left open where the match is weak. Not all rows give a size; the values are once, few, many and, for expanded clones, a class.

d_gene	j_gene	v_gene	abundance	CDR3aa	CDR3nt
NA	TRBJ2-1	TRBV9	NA	CASSAGLDLNEQFF	TGTGCCAGCAGCGCGGGACTTGATCTGAATGAGCAGTTCTTC
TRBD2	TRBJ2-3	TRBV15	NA	CATKLSSGSGVGDTQYF	TGTGCCACCAAACTATCTAGCGGGAGCGGAGTAGGAGATACGCAGTATTTT
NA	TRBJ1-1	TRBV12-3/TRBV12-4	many	CASRFPEGLTEAFF	TGTGCCAGCAGATTTCCAGAGGGTCTGACTGAAGCTTTCTTT
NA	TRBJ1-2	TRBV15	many	CATHWGDGYTF	TGTGCCACCCATTGGGGGGATGGCTACACCTTC
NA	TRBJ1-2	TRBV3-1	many	CASSPPDYGTTYGYTF	TGTGCCAGCAGCCCGCCTGATTACGGAACCACCTATGGCTACACCTTC
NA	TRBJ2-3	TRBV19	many	CATSNSIAADTQYF	TGTGCCACATCGAATTCAATAGCGGCAGATACGCAGTATTTT
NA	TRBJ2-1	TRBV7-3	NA	CASSQGPAWEQFF	TGTGCCAGCAGCCAAGGTCCGGCCTGGGAGCAGTTCTTC
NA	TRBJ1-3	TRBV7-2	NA	CASSFAGGSGNTIYF	TGTGCCAGCAGCTTCGCAGGAGGCTCTGGAAACACCATATATTTT
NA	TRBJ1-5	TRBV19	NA	CASSIEDRNSNQPQHF	TGTGCCAGTAGTATAGAAGACAGGAACAGCAATCAGCCCCAGCATTTT
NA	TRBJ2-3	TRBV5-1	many	CASSLSDNTDTQYF	TGCGCCAGCAGCTTGTCAGATAACACAGATACGCAGTATTTT
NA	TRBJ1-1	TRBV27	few	CASSFPGGTEAFF	TGTGCCAGCAGTTTTCCCGGGGGGACTGAAGCTTTCTTT
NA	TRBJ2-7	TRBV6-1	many	CASSEDDLRSFYEQYF	TGTGCCAGCAGTGAAGACGACTTAAGATCCTTCTACGAGCAGTACTTC
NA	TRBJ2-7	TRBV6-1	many	CATPRDPYIYEQYF	TGTGCCACTCCCCGGGACCCTTATATCTACGAGCAGTACTTC
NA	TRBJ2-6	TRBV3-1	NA	CASTRDGNSGANVLTF	TGTGCCAGCACCCGGGACGGTAACTCTGGGGCCAACGTCCTGACTTTC
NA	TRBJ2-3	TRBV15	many	CATSRGSPDTQYF	TGTGCCACCAGCAGAGGAAGCCCAGATACGCAGTATTTT
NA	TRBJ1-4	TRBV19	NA	CASRTLTTTNEKLFF	TGTGCCAGTAGAACGCTCACCACAACTAATGAAAAACTGTTTTTT
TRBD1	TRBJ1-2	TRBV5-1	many	CASSLPGQLLSPNYGYTF	TGCGCCAGCAGCTTACCGGGACAGCTACTGTCTCCCAACTATGGCTACACCTTC
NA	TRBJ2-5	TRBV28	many	CASSLDSFMETQYF	TGTGCCAGCAGTTTAGACAGTTTTATGGAGACCCAGTACTTC
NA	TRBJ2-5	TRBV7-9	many	CASSSREWALSIGETQYF	TGTGCCAGCAGCTCCAGAGAGTGGGCGCTAAGTATTGGGGAGACCCAGTACTTC
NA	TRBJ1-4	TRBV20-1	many	CSARTFGSSNEKLFF	TGCAGTGCTAGGACGTTCGGCTCGAGTAATGAAAAACTGTTTTTT
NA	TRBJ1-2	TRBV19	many	CATLEAAGYTF	TGTGCCACCCTGGAGGCAGCCGGCTACACCTTC
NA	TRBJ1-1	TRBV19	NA	CASREGGFLYSEAFF	TGTGCCAGTAGGGAGGGAGGATTTCTTTACTCTGAAGCTTTCTTT
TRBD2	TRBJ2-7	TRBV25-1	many	CASSDHGLAGPNYEQYF	TGTGCCAGCAGTGACCACGGACTAGCGGGACCGAACTACGAGCAGTACTTC
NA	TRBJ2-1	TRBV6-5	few	CASSYSTGEQFF	TGTGCCAGCAGTTACTCAACTGGAGAGCAGTTCTTC
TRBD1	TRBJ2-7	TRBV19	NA	CASSSLRQGRFLSEQYF	TGTGCCAGTAGTAGCCTCAGACAGGGTCGGTTCCTGAGCGAGCAGTACTTC
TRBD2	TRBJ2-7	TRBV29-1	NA	CSVGTGTSSYEQYF	TGCAGCGTGGGTACCGGGACTAGCTCCTACGAGCAGTACTTC
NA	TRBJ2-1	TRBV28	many	CASSFRSGEQFF	TGTGCCAGCAGTTTCAGGTCCGGAGAGCAGTTCTTC
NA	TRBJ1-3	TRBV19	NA	CASTRPGNTIYF	TGTGCCAGTACACGACCTGGAAACACCATATATTTT
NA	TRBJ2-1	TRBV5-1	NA	CASSLLFPHTNEQFF	TGCGCCAGCAGCTTATTATTCCCCCATACAAATGAGCAGTTCTTC
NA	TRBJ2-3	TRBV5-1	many	CASSLEGESTDTQYF	TGCGCCAGCAGCTTGGAGGGGGAAAGCACAGATACGCAGTATTTT
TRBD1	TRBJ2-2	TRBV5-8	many	CASSLVDRGFTGELFF	TGTGCCAGCAGCTTGGTGGACAGGGGTTTTACCGGGGAGCTGTTTTTT
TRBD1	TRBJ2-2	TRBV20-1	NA	CSARHNRGAANTGELFF	TGCAGTGCTAGACATAACAGGGGAGCGGCCAACACCGGGGAGCTGTTTTTT
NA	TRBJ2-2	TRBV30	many	CAWSVRTGELFF	TGTGCCTGGAGTGTACGGACCGGGGAGCTGTTTTTT
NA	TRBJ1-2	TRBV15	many	CATSNGAARTF	TGTGCCACCAGCAACGGGGCGGCTCGCACCTTC
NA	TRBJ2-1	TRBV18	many	CASSPQGGSYNEQFF	TGTGCCAGCTCACCCCAGGGGGGCTCCTACAATGAGCAGTTCTTC
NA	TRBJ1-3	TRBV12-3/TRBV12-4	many	CASSSLSGNTIYF	TGTGCCAGCAGTTCTCTCTCTGGAAACACCATATATTTT
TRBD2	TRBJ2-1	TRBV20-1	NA	CSAGGTSGRGDMGEQFF	TGCAGTGCGGGAGGGACTAGCGGGAGAGGGGATATGGGGGAGCAGTTCTTC
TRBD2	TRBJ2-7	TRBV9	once	CASSDSGPSYNEQYF	TGTGCCAGCAGCGATAGCGGGCCAAGCTACAATGAGCAGTACTTC
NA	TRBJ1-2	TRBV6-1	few	CASSGPGTLFGGGGYTF	TGTGCCAGCAGTGGCCCCGGGACACTCTTCGGGGGAGGTGGCTACACCTTC
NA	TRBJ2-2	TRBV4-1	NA	CASSQEGHTNTGELFF	TGCGCCAGCAGCCAAGAAGGCCATACCAACACCGGGGAGCTGTTTTTT